The 16 T cell receptor beta chains below all came from one sample that was sequenced in a study of shared clonotypes between healthy human individuals. Using immunoSEQ multiplex PCR, the repertoire was profiled, and TCRdb retains in-frame clones only, with some absent. The table shows some 1,100,000 clones, with around 82% occurring only once. The sample comprised memory CD4+ T cells from PBMCs. Subset noted: CD45RA-negative fraction. The receptors were sampled from a man younger than 30 in good health. Some clones in this sample may be carry-over from other donors' samples.

With respect to this clone: The sample has other DNA sequences that encode this CDR3 too. V is TRBV5-1 and J is TRBJ2-3, with D hard to call. The length of the CDR3 is 13 residues. CDR1 SGHRS and CDR2 YFSETQ come from the germline V gene. V dropped 2 bases and J dropped 3 bases, with 7 bases sitting between them. CDR3 sequence (DNA): TGCGCCAGCAGCTTACGCCCAACAGATACGCAGTATTTT. As protein: CASSLRPTDTQYF.

As DNA, the CDR3 is TGTGCCAGCAGTTTCGACAACTACAATGAGCAGTTCTTC. Amino acids: CASSFDNYNEQFF. The rearrangement uses TRBV5-4 and TRBJ2-1; D is ambiguous. Germline V gene lookup returns CDR1 SGHNT and CDR2 YYREEE (reference sequence). The CDR3 is made up of 13 amino acids. Trimming cost V 5 bases and J 3 bases, with 9 bases left between them.

The V call is TRBV18, the J call TRBJ1-2, with TRBD1 matching over 7 bases. Trimming at V came to 10 bases and at J to 3 bases, leaving 14 bases not matched to a gene. Germline V lookup: CDR1 KGHSH, CDR2 LQKENI. This CDR3 contains 15 residues. As DNA, the CDR3 is TGTGCCACCAAACGGGAGGGGGCGCTGGACTATGGCTACACCTTC. This sequence encodes CATKREGALDYGYTF.

About this clone itself: A much larger clone lies a single base off, so this may be a read error. The gene calls are TRBV6-6 and TRBJ2-7, with no clear D. Germline loops: CDR1 MNHNY, CDR2 SVGAGI (reference sequence). This CDR3 is built from 11 residues. V dropped 6 bases and J dropped 3 bases, with 6 bases sitting between them. The CDR3 region is CASSPFYEQYF. DNA for the CDR3: TGTGCCAGCAGCCCCTTCTACGAGCAGTACTTC.

This clone was recorded only once. The chain is built from TRBV28 and TRBJ1-4, with 9 bases identical to TRBD1. Germline V CDR1 and CDR2: MDHEN, SYDVKM. The CDR3 contains 14 residues. Germline trimming cut 6 bases from V and 7 bases from J; bases unmatched to any gene: 6. The CDR3 here is CASRTDRGGEKLFF. CDR3 nucleotides: TGTGCCAGCAGAACCGACAGGGGGGGTGAAAAACTGTTTTTT.

The chain carries TRBV28 and TRBJ2-7; maybe TRBD2 (6 bases). This CDR3 is built from 15 residues. The V end lost 3 bases, the J end lost 5 bases, and 17 bases lay between the germline ends. Germline V gene sequence: CDR1 MDHEN, CDR2 SYDVKM. The CDR3 spells CASSFGGTTRHEQYF. Written as DNA, the CDR3 is TGTGCCAGCAGTTTCGGCGGGACGACTAGGCACGAGCAGTACTTC.

The chain couples TRBV7-3 to TRBJ2-4; the match to TRBD1 covers 10 bases. Trimming removed 6 bases from V and 7 bases from J; junction bases left unmatched: 6. From germline, CDR1 is SGHTA and CDR2 FQGTGA. CDR3 length equals 14 residues. In nucleotides, the CDR3 is TGTGCCAGCAGTTCCGGGACAGGGGTCAACATTCAGTACTTC. It codes for CASSSGTGVNIQYF. The full variable domain, its missing parts supplied by reference TRBV7-3 and TRBJ2-4, is GAGVSQTPSNKVTEKGKYVELRCDPISGHTALYWYRQSLGQGPEFLIYFQGTGAADDSGLPNDRFFAVRPEGSVSTLKIQRTERGDSAVYLCASSSGTGVNIQYFGAGTRLSVL.

This clone was seen a handful of times. The CDR3 loop reads CASSFRAHYGYTF. Written as DNA, the CDR3 is TGTGCCAGCAGTTTCCGGGCACACTATGGCTACACCTTC. The chain is built from TRBV27 and TRBJ1-2, with D uncertain. The length of the CDR3 is 13 residues. The V and J ends lost 3 bases and 3 bases respectively, with 8 bases between them. The germline V gene encodes CDR1 MNHEY and CDR2 SMNVEV (reference sequence).

This chain links TRBV5-1 with TRBJ2-7, with 14 bases matching TRBD2. The ends lost 2 bases at V and 3 bases at J; junction bases unmatched: 4. CDR1 is SGHRS and CDR2 is YFSETQ in the germline V gene. The CDR3 contains 16 residues. The CDR3 nucleotides read TGCGCCAGCAGCTTTGGACTAGCGGGAGGTAACTACGAGCAGTACTTC. Translating it yields CASSFGLAGGNYEQYF.

The chain joins TRBV2 to TRBJ2-1, with 11 positions matching TRBD2. CDR3 length: 18 amino acids. The germline CDR1 and CDR2 sequences are SNHLY and FYNNEI. With V trimmed by 1 base and J by 2 bases, 7 bases remained unmatched. CDR3 protein: CASSEGVSGRGAYNEQFF. In nucleotides, the CDR3 is TGTGCCAGCAGTGAAGGCGTTAGCGGGAGGGGGGCCTACAATGAGCAGTTCTTC.

The rearrangement uses TRBV7-6 and TRBJ2-6; D perhaps matches TRBD2 (6 bases). This CDR3 region has 17 residues. CDR1 is SGHVS, CDR2 FNYEAQ, per germline. V was shortened by 1 base and J by 3 bases, with 13 bases between the two germline ends. The CDR3 coding sequence is TGTGCCAGCAGCTTAGAGGGAGGCGCTGATGGGGCCAACGTCCTGACTTTC. It encodes CASSLEGGADGANVLTF.

This clone has more than one count but fewer than ten. The sample holds other DNA sequences that translate to the same CDR3. This chain joins TRBV5-1 and TRBJ2-2, with TRBD1 matching 9 bases. Germline loops: CDR1 SGHRS, CDR2 YFSETQ. The CDR3 is 15 residues long. The V gene end was trimmed by 0 bases and the J gene end by 5 bases; junction bases not matched to a gene: 2. DNA for the CDR3: TGCGCCAGCAGCTTGGAGGGACAGGGAACCGGGGAGCTGTTTTTT. This sequence encodes CASSLEGQGTGELFF.

Concerning this clone: The sample holds other DNA sequences that translate to the same CDR3. The CDR3 loop is CASNRDMNTEAFF. CDR3 nucleotides: TGTGCCAGCAACCGGGACATGAACACTGAAGCTTTCTTT. The chain uses TRBV2 and TRBJ1-1, with D maybe TRBD1 (6 bases). There are 13 residues in the CDR3. The V gene's germline CDR1 is SNHLY and CDR2 FYNNEI. The V end lost 7 bases, the J end lost 0 bases, and 9 bases lay between the germline ends.

Remarks on this clone: Its ends do not fully match the called genes, so a read error is possible. V is TRBV6-6 and J is TRBJ2-7; unclear D gene. CDR3 length equals 11 residues. Germline CDR1 MNHNY, CDR2 SVGAGI (reference sequence). The CDR3 DNA reads TGTGCCAGCAGTCACTCAGGCGAGCAGTACTTC. Translation gives CASSHSGEQYF.

This clone has at least ten counts. This chain links TRBV15 with TRBJ2-4; D is possibly TRBD1 or TRBD2 (5 bases each). The length of the CDR3 is 16 residues. Trimming removed 5 bases at V and 3 bases at J, with 17 bases between. The germline CDR1 and CDR2 sequences are LNHNV and YYDKDF (reference sequence). The CDR3 DNA follows: TGTGCCACCAGCGGGATCTTGTTGAGGGGCAAAAACATTCAGTACTTC. It codes for CATSGILLRGKNIQYF.

The DNA of the CDR3 is TGTGCCAGCAGTCAACCCGCCGGATTCTCTGGGGCCAACGTCCTGACTTTC. Translation gives CASSQPAGFSGANVLTF. This chain connects TRBV7-3 to TRBJ2-6; no clear D. The CDR3 has 17 amino acids. The germline CDR1 and CDR2 sequences are SGHTA and FQGTGA. The V end was cut by 6 bases, the J end by 0 bases, with 15 bases between.